These 17 T cell receptor beta chains share one sample of origin, sequenced in a study of technical replicates of blood from a few donors. Measured with immunoSEQ multiplex PCR; TCRdb has only the in-frame clones, and not every one. The sample yields about 83,000 clones, more than 85% seen once. The sequenced material came from T cells isolated from PBMCs. These receptors were obtained from a human donor in good health.

The V and J genes are TRBV7-9 and TRBJ2-3; 12 nucleotides agree with TRBD1. With V trimmed by 5 bases and J by 5 bases, 14 bases remained unmatched. The CDR3 is 18 amino acids. Per germline, CDR1 SEHNR and CDR2 FQNEAQ (reference sequence). The CDR3 spells CASSTPGTGGDRVDTQYF. The CDR3 bases are TGTGCCAGCAGCACGCCCGGGACAGGGGGCGATCGGGTAGATACGCAGTATTTT.

V usage is TRBV7-9 and J usage is TRBJ2-7; tentative D call: TRBD2 (6 bases). The ends were cut back, 2 bases at V and 5 bases at J, with 13 bases in the middle. Germline assignment: CDR1 SEHNR and CDR2 FQNEAQ (reference sequence). CDR3 length equals 14 residues. The CDR3 DNA follows: TGTGCCAGCAGCTTAAGACTAGAAATCCACGAGCAGTACTTC. Amino acid sequence: CASSLRLEIHEQYF.

The J gene is TRBJ2-5, the V gene TRBV11-3; no clear D gene. Germline V gene lookup returns CDR1 SGHNT and CDR2 YENEEA. The CDR3 is made up of 16 amino acids. Trimming stripped 4 bases from V and 5 bases from J, with 20 bases between. The CDR3 reads CASSSVMGDTPETQYF. Written as DNA, the CDR3 is TGTGCCAGCAGCTCCGTCATGGGCGATACACCCGAGACCCAGTACTTC. The complete variable domain, with remaining parts taken from reference TRBV11-3 and TRBJ2-5, reads EAGVVQSPRYKIIEKKQPVAFWCNPISGHNTLYWYLQNLGQGPELLIRYENEEAVDDSQLPKDRFSAERLKGVDSTLKIQPAELGDSAVYLCASSSVMGDTPETQYFGPGTRLLVL.

The CDR3: CAWSVLETQYF. In DNA form, the CDR3 reads TGTGCCTGGAGTGTTCTGGAGACCCAGTACTTC. The rearrangement uses TRBV30 and TRBJ2-5, with no clear D. Germline assignment: CDR1 GTSNPN and CDR2 SVGIG (reference sequence). The CDR3 totals 11 residues. V was shortened by 0 bases and J by 5 bases, with 4 bases between the two germline ends.

This chain connects TRBV27 to TRBJ2-7; a weak D match, TRBD2 (6 bases). The CDR3 totals 12 residues. The V end lost 4 bases, the J end lost 6 bases, and 10 bases lay between the germline ends. Germline V gene sequence: CDR1 MNHEY, CDR2 SMNVEV (reference sequence). This CDR3 reads CASSCRGCEQYF. Written as DNA, the CDR3 is TGTGCCAGCAGTTGTCGGGGGTGCGAGCAGTACTTC.

As to this clone: The sample contains more than one DNA sequence encoding this CDR3. The chain carries TRBV6-4 and TRBJ2-1; TRBD2 matches 7 bases. V was clipped by 0 bases and J by 1 base; unmatched bases: 0. CDR1 is MRHNA and CDR2 is SNTAGT in the germline V gene. The CDR3 consists of 15 residues. CDR3 residues: CASSDSSGSYNEQFF. CDR3 sequence (DNA): TGTGCCAGCAGTGACTCTAGCGGGTCCTACAATGAGCAGTTCTTC.

V and J are TRBV15 and TRBJ2-7, with TRBD2 identical over 13 bases. CDR3 length: 15 amino acids. Germline-derived CDR1 and CDR2 are LNHNV and YYDKDF (reference sequence). Germline trimming cut 5 bases from V and 3 bases from J; bases unmatched to any gene: 4. CDR3 DNA: TGTGCCACCAGCCTCGGACTAGCGGGAGACTACGAGCAGTACTTC. This translates into CATSLGLAGDYEQYF.

The V call is TRBV19, the J call TRBJ1-3; tentatively, D is TRBD1 (6 bases). The germline V gene has CDR1 LNHDA and CDR2 SQIVND (reference sequence). The CDR3 runs to 16 residues. V was pared by 5 bases and J by 0 bases, with 14 bases between. The CDR3 protein is CASSLLQGTSGNTIYF. Here the CDR3 DNA reads TGTGCCAGTAGTTTGTTACAGGGCACCTCTGGAAACACCATATATTTT.

V and J are TRBV4-1 and TRBJ2-3, with TRBD2 matching over 8 bases. The CDR3 loop spans 15 amino acids. Germline CDR1 is MGHRA and CDR2 is YSYEKL. Trimming took 4 bases from V and 5 from J; bases not matched to a gene: 8. The CDR3 loop reads CASSRGSGSEDTQYF. The CDR3 region has the DNA TGCGCCAGCAGCCGGGGAAGCGGGAGTGAAGATACGCAGTATTTT.

A single count supports this clone. The rearrangement joins TRBV18 to TRBJ1-3; D may be TRBD1 (6 bases). This CDR3 comprises 17 residues. In germline, CDR1 is KGHSH, CDR2 LQKENI. The V end was cut by 2 bases, the J end by 0 bases, with 14 bases between. The CDR3 loop reads CASSPGGGPSSGNTIYF. DNA for the CDR3: TGTGCCAGCTCACCAGGGGGGGGGCCAAGCTCTGGAAACACCATATATTTT.

The genes are TRBV28 and TRBJ2-7; 11 nucleotides match TRBD2. V lost 6 bases and J lost 3; bases outside the gene matches: 7. Germline CDR1 reads MDHEN; CDR2 reads SYDVKM. This CDR3 has 15 amino acids. The CDR3 sequence is CASRFLAGGGYEQYF. CDR3 bases: TGTGCCAGCAGGTTCTTAGCGGGAGGGGGCTACGAGCAGTACTTC.

The V gene is TRBV10-3, the J gene TRBJ2-2, with 8 positions matching TRBD1. This CDR3 region has 16 residues. CDR1 is ENHRY and CDR2 is SYGVKD in the germline V gene. Trimming cost V 11 bases and J 6 bases; bases outside gene matches: 17. The DNA of the CDR3 is TGTGCCGCCGGAGATTGGGACAGGAGGGGCTCCGGGGAGCTGTTTTTT. Its translation is CAAGDWDRRGSGELFF.

V usage is TRBV9 and J usage is TRBJ2-1; D uncertain. V lost 5 bases, J lost 0 bases, and 9 bases lay in between. Germline CDR1 is SGDLS and CDR2 is YYNGEE. There are 14 residues in the CDR3. The CDR3 sequence is CASSTMSSYNEQFF. CDR3 coding DNA: TGTGCCAGCAGTACGATGAGCTCCTACAATGAGCAGTTCTTC.

V and J are TRBV14 and TRBJ2-1, with D perhaps TRBD2 (5 bases). Germline V CDR1 and CDR2: SGHDN, FVKESK. The V end lost 2 bases, the J end lost 0 bases, and 14 bases lay between the germline ends. The CDR3 covers 17 residues. CDR3 sequence reads: CASSQLWVGDSYNEQFF. CDR3 bases: TGTGCCAGCAGCCAACTATGGGTGGGAGACTCCTACAATGAGCAGTTCTTC.

This clone was seen a few times. V usage is TRBV13 and J usage is TRBJ1-1; D gene uncertain. The V and J ends lost 0 bases and 3 bases respectively, with 11 bases between them. The CDR3 is 15 residues long. CDR1 and CDR2 from the germline V gene are PRHDT and FYEKMQ (reference sequence). CDR3 sequence reads: CASSLGLQLYTEAFF. DNA for the CDR3: TGTGCCAGCAGCTTAGGCCTACAGCTTTACACTGAAGCTTTCTTT.

The chain recombines TRBV5-1 with TRBJ2-7, with D unresolved. The germline V gene has CDR1 SGHRS and CDR2 YFSETQ. The CDR3 has 14 residues. V lost 2 bases and J lost 3, with 12 bases in between. In DNA, the CDR3 is TGCGCCAGCAGCTTAAGTAGCACGTACTACGAGCAGTACTTC. Translation: CASSLSSTYYEQYF. Using reference TRBV5-1 and TRBJ2-7 for the parts outside the CDR3, the full variable domain is KAGVTQTPRYLIKTRGQQVTLSCSPISGHRSVSWYQQTPGQGLQFLFEYFSETQRNKGNFPGRFSGRQFSNSRSEMNVSTLELGDSALYLCASSLSSTYYEQYFGPGTRLTVT.

The V and J genes are TRBV4-1 and TRBJ2-5, with D perhaps TRBD1 (5 bases). Germline assignment: CDR1 MGHRA and CDR2 YSYEKL. Trimming removed 1 base from V and 1 base from J, with 10 bases in between. This CDR3 spans 15 amino acids. The CDR3 protein is CASSQVSTVQETQYF. CDR3 bases: TGCGCCAGCAGCCAAGTTTCGACAGTCCAAGAGACCCAGTACTTC.